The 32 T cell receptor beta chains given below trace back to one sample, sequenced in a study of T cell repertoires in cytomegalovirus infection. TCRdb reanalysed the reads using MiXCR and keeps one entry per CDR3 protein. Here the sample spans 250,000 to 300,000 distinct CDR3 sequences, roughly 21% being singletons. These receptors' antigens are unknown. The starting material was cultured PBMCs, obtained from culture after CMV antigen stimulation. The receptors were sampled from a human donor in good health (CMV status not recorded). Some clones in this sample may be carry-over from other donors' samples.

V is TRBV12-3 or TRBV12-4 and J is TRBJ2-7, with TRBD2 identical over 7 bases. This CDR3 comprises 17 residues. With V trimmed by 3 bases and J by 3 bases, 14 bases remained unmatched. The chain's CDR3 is CASSFRAGTIGVYEQYF. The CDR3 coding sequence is TGTGCCAGCAGTTTTAGGGCAGGGACTATAGGGGTCTACGAGCAGTACTTC.

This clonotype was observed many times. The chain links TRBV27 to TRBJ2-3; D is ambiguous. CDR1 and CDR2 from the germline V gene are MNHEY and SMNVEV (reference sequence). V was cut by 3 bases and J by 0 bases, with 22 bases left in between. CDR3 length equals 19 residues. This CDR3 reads CASSFRTGWRPPSTDTQYF. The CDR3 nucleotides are TGTGCCAGCAGTTTCAGAACCGGTTGGCGGCCCCCTAGCACAGATACGCAGTATTTT.

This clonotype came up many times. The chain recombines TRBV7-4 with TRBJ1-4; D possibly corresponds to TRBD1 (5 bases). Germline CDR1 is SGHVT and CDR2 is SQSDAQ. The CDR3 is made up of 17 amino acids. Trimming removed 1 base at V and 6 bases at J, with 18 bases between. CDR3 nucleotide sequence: TGTGCCAGCAGCTTAGTTGGCCAAAGAGGGGCGGATGAAAAACTGTTTTTT. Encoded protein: CASSLVGQRGADEKLFF.

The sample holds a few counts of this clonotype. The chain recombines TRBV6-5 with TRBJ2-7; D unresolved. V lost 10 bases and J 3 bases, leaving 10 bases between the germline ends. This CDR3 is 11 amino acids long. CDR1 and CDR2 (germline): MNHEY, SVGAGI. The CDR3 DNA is TGTGCCACCCTGAATAACTACGAGCAGTACTTC. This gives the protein CATLNNYEQYF.

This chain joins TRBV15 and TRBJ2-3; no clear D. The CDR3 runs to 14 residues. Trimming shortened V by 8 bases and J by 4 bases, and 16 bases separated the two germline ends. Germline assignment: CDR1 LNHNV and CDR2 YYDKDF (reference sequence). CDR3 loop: CATGVSLRPDTQYF. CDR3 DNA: TGTGCCACCGGGGTGTCCCTGCGGCCAGATACGCAGTATTTT.

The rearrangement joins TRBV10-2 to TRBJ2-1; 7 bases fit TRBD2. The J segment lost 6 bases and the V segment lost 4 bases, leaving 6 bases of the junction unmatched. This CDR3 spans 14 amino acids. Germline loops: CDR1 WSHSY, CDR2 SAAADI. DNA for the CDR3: TGCGCCAGCAGTGGCGAGACTAGCCTCAATGAGCAGTTCTTC. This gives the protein CASSGETSLNEQFF.

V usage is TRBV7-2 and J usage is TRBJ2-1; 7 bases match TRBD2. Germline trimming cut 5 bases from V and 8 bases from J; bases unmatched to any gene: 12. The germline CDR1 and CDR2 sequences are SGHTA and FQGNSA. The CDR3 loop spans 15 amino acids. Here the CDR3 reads CASSPPGGGPYEQFF. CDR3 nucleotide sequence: TGTGCCAGCAGCCCCCCCGGGGGAGGGCCTTATGAGCAGTTCTTC.

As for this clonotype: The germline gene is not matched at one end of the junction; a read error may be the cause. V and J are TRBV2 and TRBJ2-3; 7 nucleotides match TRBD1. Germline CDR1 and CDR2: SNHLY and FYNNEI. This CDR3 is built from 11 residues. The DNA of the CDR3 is TGTGCCAGCAGGGATAGACAGGGACGGGATTTT. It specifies CASRDRQGRDF.

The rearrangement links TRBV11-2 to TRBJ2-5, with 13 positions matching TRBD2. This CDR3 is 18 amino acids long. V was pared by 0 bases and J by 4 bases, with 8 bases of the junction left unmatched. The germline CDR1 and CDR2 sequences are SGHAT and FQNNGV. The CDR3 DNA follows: TGTGCCAGCAGCTTAGATCTAAGGACTAGCGGGAGTGGAGAGACCCAGTACTTC. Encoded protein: CASSLDLRTSGSGETQYF.

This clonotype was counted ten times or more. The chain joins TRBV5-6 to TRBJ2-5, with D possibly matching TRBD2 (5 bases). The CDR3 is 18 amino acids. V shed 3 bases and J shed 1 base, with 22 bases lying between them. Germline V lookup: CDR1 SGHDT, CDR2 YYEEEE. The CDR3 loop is CASSSVPISWGAQETQYF. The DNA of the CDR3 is TGTGCCAGCAGCTCCGTCCCAATTTCATGGGGAGCCCAAGAGACCCAGTACTTC.

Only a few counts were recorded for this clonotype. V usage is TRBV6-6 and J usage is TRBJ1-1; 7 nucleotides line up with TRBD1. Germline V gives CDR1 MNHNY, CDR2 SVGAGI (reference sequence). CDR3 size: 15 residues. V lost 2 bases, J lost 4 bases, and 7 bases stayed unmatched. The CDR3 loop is CASSYTQGGTTEAFF. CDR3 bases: TGTGCCAGCAGTTACACCCAGGGGGGGACCACTGAAGCTTTCTTT.

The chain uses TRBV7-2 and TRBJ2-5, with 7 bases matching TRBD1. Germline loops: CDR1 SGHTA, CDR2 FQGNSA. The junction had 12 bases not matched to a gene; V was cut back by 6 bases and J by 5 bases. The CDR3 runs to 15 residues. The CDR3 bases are TGTGCCAGCAGTTCGACAGGGAACCCAGGGGAGACCCAGTACTTC. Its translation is CASSSTGNPGETQYF.

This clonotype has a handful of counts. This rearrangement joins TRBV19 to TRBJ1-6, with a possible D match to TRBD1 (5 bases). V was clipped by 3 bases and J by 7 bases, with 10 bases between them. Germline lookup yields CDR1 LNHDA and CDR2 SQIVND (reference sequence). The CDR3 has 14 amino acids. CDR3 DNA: TGTGCCAGTAGTATGACAGTGACAAATTCACCCCTCCACTTT. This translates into CASSMTVTNSPLHF.

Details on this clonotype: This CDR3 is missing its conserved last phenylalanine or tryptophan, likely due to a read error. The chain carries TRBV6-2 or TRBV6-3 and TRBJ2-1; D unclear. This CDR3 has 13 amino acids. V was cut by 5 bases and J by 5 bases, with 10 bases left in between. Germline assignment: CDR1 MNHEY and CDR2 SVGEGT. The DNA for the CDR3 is TGTGCCAGCAGTACTAACAACAACAATGAGCAGTTCTTA. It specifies CASSTNNNNEQFL.

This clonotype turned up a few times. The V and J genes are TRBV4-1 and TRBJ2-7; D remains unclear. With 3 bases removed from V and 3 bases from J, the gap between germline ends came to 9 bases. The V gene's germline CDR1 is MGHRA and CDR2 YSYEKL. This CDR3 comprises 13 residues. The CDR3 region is CASSHGVLYEQYF. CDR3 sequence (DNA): TGCGCCAGCAGCCATGGGGTTCTCTACGAGCAGTACTTC.

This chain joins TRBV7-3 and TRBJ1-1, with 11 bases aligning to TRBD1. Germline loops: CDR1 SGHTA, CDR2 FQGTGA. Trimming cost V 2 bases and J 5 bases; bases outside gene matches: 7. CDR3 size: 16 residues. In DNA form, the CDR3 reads TGTGCCAGCAGCTTAGACCCGGACAGGGGGCGAACTGAAGCTTTCTTT. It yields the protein CASSLDPDRGRTEAFF.

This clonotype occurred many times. CDR3 protein: CASFPRDQQGIDTEAFF. The CDR3 DNA sequence: TGTGCCAGCTTCCCCAGGGATCAACAGGGAATAGACACTGAAGCTTTCTTT. This chain links TRBV7-9 with TRBJ1-1; weak D call: TRBD1 (6 bases). Germline CDR1 and CDR2: SEHNR and FQNEAQ (reference sequence). This CDR3 spans 17 amino acids. V was clipped by 8 bases and J by 3 bases, with 25 bases between them.

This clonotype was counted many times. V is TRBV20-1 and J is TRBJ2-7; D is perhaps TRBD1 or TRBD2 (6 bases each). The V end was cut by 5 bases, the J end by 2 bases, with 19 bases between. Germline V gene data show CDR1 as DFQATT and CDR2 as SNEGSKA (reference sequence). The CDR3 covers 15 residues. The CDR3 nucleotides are TGCAGTGCTGCTCTGGACAGCGGGTACCCCTACGAGCAGTACTTC. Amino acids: CSAALDSGYPYEQYF.

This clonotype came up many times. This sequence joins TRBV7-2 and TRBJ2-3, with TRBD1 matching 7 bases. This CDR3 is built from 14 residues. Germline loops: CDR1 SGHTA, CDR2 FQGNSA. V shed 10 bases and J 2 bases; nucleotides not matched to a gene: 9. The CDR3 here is CATRTTGNTDTQYF. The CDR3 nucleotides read TGTGCCACCCGGACGACAGGGAACACAGATACGCAGTATTTT.

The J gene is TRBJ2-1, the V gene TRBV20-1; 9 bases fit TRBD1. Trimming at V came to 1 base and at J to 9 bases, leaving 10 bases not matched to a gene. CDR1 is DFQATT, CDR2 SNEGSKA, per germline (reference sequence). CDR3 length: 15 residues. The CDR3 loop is CSARVTGQGMVEQFF. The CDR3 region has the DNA TGCAGTGCTAGAGTTACCGGACAGGGGATGGTTGAGCAGTTCTTC.

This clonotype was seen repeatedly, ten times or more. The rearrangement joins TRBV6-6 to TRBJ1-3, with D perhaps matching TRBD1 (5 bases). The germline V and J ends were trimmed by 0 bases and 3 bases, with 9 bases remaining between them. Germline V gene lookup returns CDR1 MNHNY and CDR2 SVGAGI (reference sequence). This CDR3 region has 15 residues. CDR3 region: CASSYSMGHGNTIYF. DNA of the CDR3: TGTGCCAGCAGTTACTCGATGGGGCATGGAAACACCATATATTTT.

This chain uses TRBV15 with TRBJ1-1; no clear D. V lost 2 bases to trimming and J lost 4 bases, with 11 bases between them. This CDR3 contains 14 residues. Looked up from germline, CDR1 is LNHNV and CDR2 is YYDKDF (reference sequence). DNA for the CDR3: TGTGCCACCAGCAGATCCCCTTTGGGCACTGAAGCTTTCTTT. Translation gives CATSRSPLGTEAFF.

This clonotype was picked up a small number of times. CDR3 residues: CASSFRGGSEKLFF. DNA of the CDR3: TGTGCCAGCAGCTTTAGAGGGGGAAGTGAAAAACTGTTTTTT. The V call is TRBV7-9, the J call TRBJ1-4, with D possibly matching TRBD1 (6 bases). The CDR3 covers 14 residues. The V and J ends lost 3 bases and 7 bases respectively, with 12 bases between them. Germline V gene data show CDR1 as SEHNR and CDR2 as FQNEAQ (reference sequence).

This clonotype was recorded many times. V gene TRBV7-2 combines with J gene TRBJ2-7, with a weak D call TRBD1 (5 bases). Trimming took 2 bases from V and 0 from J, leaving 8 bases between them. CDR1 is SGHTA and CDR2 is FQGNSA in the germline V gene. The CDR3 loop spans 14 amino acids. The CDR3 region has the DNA TGTGCCAGCAGCTTAAGCAGGGACTCCTACGAGCAGTACTTC. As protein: CASSLSRDSYEQYF.

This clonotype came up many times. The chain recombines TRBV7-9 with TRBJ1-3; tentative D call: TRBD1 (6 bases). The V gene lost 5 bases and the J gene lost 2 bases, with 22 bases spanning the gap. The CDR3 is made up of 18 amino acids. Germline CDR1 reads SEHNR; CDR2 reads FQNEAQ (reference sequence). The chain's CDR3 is CASSPRIQGKPPGNTIYF. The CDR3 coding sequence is TGTGCCAGCAGCCCTCGGATACAGGGAAAGCCTCCTGGAAACACCATATATTTT.

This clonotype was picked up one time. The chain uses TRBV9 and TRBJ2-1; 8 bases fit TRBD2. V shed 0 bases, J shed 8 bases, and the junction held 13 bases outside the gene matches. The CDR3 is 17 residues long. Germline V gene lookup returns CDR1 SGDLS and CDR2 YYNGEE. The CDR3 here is CASSVGISGKVRDEQFF. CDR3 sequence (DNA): TGTGCCAGCAGCGTAGGTATTAGCGGGAAAGTTAGGGATGAGCAGTTCTTC. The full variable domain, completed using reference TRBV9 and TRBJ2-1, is DSGVTQTPKHLITATGQRVTLRCSPRSGDLSVYWYQQSLDQGLQFLIQYYNGEERAKGNILERFSAQQFPDLHSELNLSSLELGDSALYFCASSVGISGKVRDEQFFGPGTRLTVL.

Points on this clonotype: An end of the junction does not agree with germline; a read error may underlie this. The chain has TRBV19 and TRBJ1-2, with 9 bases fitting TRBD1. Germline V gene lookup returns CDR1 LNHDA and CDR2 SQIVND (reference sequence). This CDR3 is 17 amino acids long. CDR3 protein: CVSSKHLGQGRYYGYTF. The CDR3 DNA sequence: TGTGTCAGTAGTAAACACTTAGGACAGGGGCGATACTATGGCTACACCTTC.

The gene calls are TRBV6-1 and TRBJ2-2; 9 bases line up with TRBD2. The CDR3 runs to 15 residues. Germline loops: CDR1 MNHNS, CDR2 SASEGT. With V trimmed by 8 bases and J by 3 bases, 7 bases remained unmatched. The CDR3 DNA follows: TGTGCCAGCGGGTCTAGCGGGATATACACCGGGGAGCTGTTTTTT. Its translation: CASGSSGIYTGELFF.

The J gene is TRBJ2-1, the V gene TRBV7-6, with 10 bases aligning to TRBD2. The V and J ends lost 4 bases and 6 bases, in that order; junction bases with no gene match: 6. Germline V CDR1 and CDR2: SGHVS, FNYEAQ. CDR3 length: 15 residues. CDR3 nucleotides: TGTGCCAGCAGCTCCTCACTAGCGGGGATCAATGAGCAGTTCTTC. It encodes CASSSSLAGINEQFF.

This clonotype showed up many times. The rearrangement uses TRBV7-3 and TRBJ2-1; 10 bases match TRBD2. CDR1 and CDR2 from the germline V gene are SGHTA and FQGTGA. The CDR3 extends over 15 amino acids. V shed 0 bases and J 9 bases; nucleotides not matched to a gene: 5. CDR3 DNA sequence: TGTGCCAGCAGCTTAACAAGCGGGAGGGGAATTGAGCAGTTCTTC. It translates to CASSLTSGRGIEQFF.

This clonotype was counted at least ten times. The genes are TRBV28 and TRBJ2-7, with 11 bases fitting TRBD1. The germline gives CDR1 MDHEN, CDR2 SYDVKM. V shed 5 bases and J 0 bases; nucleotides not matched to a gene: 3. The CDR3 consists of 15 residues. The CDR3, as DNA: TGTGCCAGCAGTCCCGGGACAGGGGGCTCCTACGAGCAGTACGTC. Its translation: CASSPGTGGSYEQYV.

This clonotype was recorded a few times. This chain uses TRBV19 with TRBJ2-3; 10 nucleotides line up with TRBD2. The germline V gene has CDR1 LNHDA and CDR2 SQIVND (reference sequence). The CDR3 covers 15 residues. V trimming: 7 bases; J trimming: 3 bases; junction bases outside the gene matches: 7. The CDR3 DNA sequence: TGTGCCAGTACTCAACTAGCGGGAAGGACAGATACGCAGTATTTT. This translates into CASTQLAGRTDTQYF.